Listed below are T cell receptor beta chains from one sample, sequenced in a study of blood T cell repertoires in COVID-19. Profiled with immunoSEQ multiplex PCR; TCRdb holds only in-frame clones, not every one. The top ten hold 8.1% of the sample, which has roughly 170,000 clones, 79% seen once. Sequenced material: peripheral blood. All receptors derive from a woman aged 55-70 years with COVID-19, enrolled during active disease. The CDR3 runs from the conserved cysteine through the conserved F or W. The D gene is left open where the match is weak. Clone size is shown for a subset of rows, as once, few, many or a class of expanded clone.

J gene: TRBJ1-6
D gene: .
clone size: .
V gene: TRBV3-1/TRBV3-2
CDR3 DNA: TGTGCCAGCAGCCAAGGTCCGGGGAATTCACCCCTCCACTTT
CDR3 protein: CASSQGPGNSPLHF

J gene: TRBJ1-2
D gene: TRBD1
clone size: .
V gene: TRBV7-2
CDR3 DNA: TGTGCCAGCAGCTTAGCGGGACAGGGAGCGGATGGCTACACCTTC
CDR3 protein: CASSLAGQGADGYTF

J gene: TRBJ2-7
D gene: .
clone size: .
V gene: TRBV19
CDR3 DNA: TGTGCCAGTAGTACGGGACACGGAGGCGAGCAGTACTTC
CDR3 protein: CASSTGHGGEQYF

J gene: TRBJ2-1
D gene: TRBD2
clone size: .
V gene: TRBV3-1/TRBV3-2
CDR3 DNA: TGTGCCAGCAGCCTTCTAGCGGGAGTATGGAATGAGCAGTTCTTC
CDR3 protein: CASSLLAGVWNEQFF

J gene: TRBJ2-2
D gene: .
clone size: .
V gene: TRBV5-4
CDR3 DNA: TGTGCCAGCAGCTTGTTCGGTGGCACCGGGGAGCTGTTTTTT
CDR3 protein: CASSLFGGTGELFF

J gene: TRBJ1-1
D gene: .
clone size: few
V gene: TRBV2
CDR3 DNA: TGTGCCAGCAGGGAAGACAGGATGACTGAAGCTTTCTTT
CDR3 protein: CASREDRMTEAFF

J gene: TRBJ1-2
D gene: .
clone size: .
V gene: TRBV6-1
CDR3 DNA: TGTGCCAGCAGTGAAATGGCCGGAGCTAACTATGGCTACACCTTC
CDR3 protein: CASSEMAGANYGYTF

J gene: TRBJ2-7
D gene: TRBD1
clone size: .
V gene: TRBV28
CDR3 DNA: TGTGCCACCAAAACAGGGGGCGCGTGGGAGCAGTACTTC
CDR3 protein: CATKTGGAWEQYF

J gene: TRBJ2-3
D gene: .
clone size: .
V gene: TRBV15
CDR3 DNA: TGTGCCACCAGCAGAGGGCTCGGGAGTGCAGATACGCAGTATTTT
CDR3 protein: CATSRGLGSADTQYF

J gene: TRBJ2-1
D gene: .
clone size: .
V gene: TRBV5-1
CDR3 DNA: TGCGCCAGCAGCTTGCTCAGCGGCGCTAATGAGCAGTTCTTC
CDR3 protein: CASSLLSGANEQFF

J gene: TRBJ2-7
D gene: TRBD1
clone size: .
V gene: TRBV15
CDR3 DNA: TGTGCCACCAGCAGAGGGGGCAGGGGGCAGGCCGAGCAGTACTTC
CDR3 protein: CATSRGGRGQAEQYF

J gene: TRBJ2-7
D gene: TRBD2
clone size: few
V gene: TRBV11-1
CDR3 DNA: TGTGCCAGCAGCTTCGGGCTAGCGGCTCCCGAGCAGTACTTC
CDR3 protein: CASSFGLAAPEQYF

J gene: TRBJ1-2
D gene: TRBD1
clone size: once
V gene: TRBV7-9
CDR3 DNA: TGTGCCAGCAGCTTCGACAGGGTCGACTATGGCTACACCTTC
CDR3 protein: CASSFDRVDYGYTF

J gene: TRBJ1-2
D gene: .
clone size: .
V gene: TRBV5-4
CDR3 DNA: TGTGCCAGCAGCTTGGTTGGAGGAATTAACTATGGCTACACCTTC
CDR3 protein: CASSLVGGINYGYTF

J gene: TRBJ1-2
D gene: TRBD1
clone size: .
V gene: TRBV7-9
CDR3 DNA: TGTGCCAGCAGCTTACGACAGGGGACTAACTATGGCTACACCTTC
CDR3 protein: CASSLRQGTNYGYTF

J gene: TRBJ2-7
D gene: .
clone size: .
V gene: TRBV27
CDR3 DNA: TGTGCCAGCAGTTTATCATACAGGACCTACGAGCAGTACTTC
CDR3 protein: CASSLSYRTYEQYF

J gene: TRBJ2-7
D gene: .
clone size: .
V gene: TRBV6-5
CDR3 DNA: TGTGCCAGCACCCCAATCGCGTCCTCCTACGAGCAGTACTTC
CDR3 protein: CASTPIASSYEQYF

J gene: TRBJ2-2
D gene: .
clone size: .
V gene: TRBV2
CDR3 DNA: TGTGCCAGATCACGGCGGGGTGCGAACACCGGGGAGCTGTTTTTT
CDR3 protein: CARSRRGANTGELFF

J gene: TRBJ1-1
D gene: .
clone size: .
V gene: TRBV7-9
CDR3 DNA: TGTGCCAGCAGCTTAGGGGGGGGCCCTGAAGCTTTCTTT
CDR3 protein: CASSLGGGPEAFF

J gene: TRBJ2-1
D gene: TRBD2
clone size: .
V gene: TRBV19
CDR3 DNA: TGTGCCAGTAGTGGGAGAAGGACTAGCGGTATAAATGAGCAGTTCTTC
CDR3 protein: CASSGRRTSGINEQFF

J gene: TRBJ2-1
D gene: TRBD2
clone size: once
V gene: TRBV24-1
CDR3 DNA: TGTGCCACCAGTGATTTGCTAGCGGGAGTAGGGCGAGATGAGCAGTTCTTC
CDR3 protein: CATSDLLAGVGRDEQFF

J gene: TRBJ2-3
D gene: .
clone size: .
V gene: TRBV7-9
CDR3 DNA: TGTGCCAGCAGCCTCGGTTGGGGGGGCCCAGACACAGATACGCAGTATTTT
CDR3 protein: CASSLGWGGPDTDTQYF

J gene: TRBJ2-2
D gene: TRBD2
clone size: .
V gene: TRBV5-4
CDR3 DNA: TGTGCCAGCAGCGACTCGGGGGGGCGGGTCACCGGGGAGCTGTTTTTT
CDR3 protein: CASSDSGGRVTGELFF

J gene: TRBJ2-1
D gene: .
clone size: .
V gene: TRBV5-1
CDR3 DNA: TGCGCCAGCAGCTTGAATGAACAGTATTACAATGAGCAGTTCTTC
CDR3 protein: CASSLNEQYYNEQFF

J gene: TRBJ2-3
D gene: TRBD2
clone size: .
V gene: TRBV7-7
CDR3 DNA: TGTGCTAGCAGCCAGAGCGGGAGTTATACGCAGTATTTT
CDR3 protein: CASSQSGSYTQYF

J gene: TRBJ2-1
D gene: TRBD1
clone size: .
V gene: TRBV9
CDR3 DNA: TGTGCCAGCAGCTTCAGCACAGGGGGAATTTTGGATGAGCAGTTCTTC
CDR3 protein: CASSFSTGGILDEQFF

J gene: TRBJ2-2
D gene: TRBD1
clone size: .
V gene: TRBV11-3
CDR3 DNA: TGTGCCAGCAGCTTAGGGGACAGGAACACCGGGGAGCTGTTTTTT
CDR3 protein: CASSLGDRNTGELFF

J gene: TRBJ2-3
D gene: TRBD1
clone size: .
V gene: TRBV12-3/TRBV12-4
CDR3 DNA: TGTGCCAGCAGGGTACAGGGGGTAGATACGCAGTATTTT
CDR3 protein: CASRVQGVDTQYF

J gene: TRBJ1-2
D gene: .
clone size: .
V gene: TRBV5-1
CDR3 DNA: TGCGCCAGCAGCTTGTGGGGAGGGGAAGGCTACACCTTC
CDR3 protein: CASSLWGGEGYTF

J gene: TRBJ2-7
D gene: .
clone size: .
V gene: TRBV5-5
CDR3 DNA: TGTGCCAGCAGCTTTATTCGAGGCGGAGAGCAGTACTTC
CDR3 protein: CASSFIRGGEQYF

J gene: TRBJ1-1
D gene: .
clone size: .
V gene: TRBV11-2
CDR3 DNA: TGTGCTAGCAGCCAGATGGGGGGGGCAGGGACTGAAGCTTTCTTT
CDR3 protein: CASSQMGGAGTEAFF

J gene: TRBJ2-1
D gene: TRBD1
clone size: .
V gene: TRBV2
CDR3 DNA: TGTGCCAGCAGTGGTCGACAGGGGGAGATTTGGTATGAGCAGTTCTTC
CDR3 protein: CASSGRQGEIWYEQFF

J gene: TRBJ2-2
D gene: TRBD1
clone size: .
V gene: TRBV14
CDR3 DNA: TGTGCCAGCAGCCAAGTATCGGTTGGCCCGCCTGGGGACAGATGGTTAAAGAACACCGGGGAGCTGTTTTTT
CDR3 protein: CASSQVSVGPPGDRWLKNTGELFF

J gene: TRBJ1-6
D gene: .
clone size: .
V gene: TRBV5-1
CDR3 DNA: TGCGCCAGCAGCTTGGGATCGGGGGGAGTGAATTCACCCCTCCACTTT
CDR3 protein: CASSLGSGGVNSPLHF

J gene: TRBJ2-5
D gene: .
clone size: .
V gene: TRBV5-6
CDR3 DNA: TGTGCCAGCAGCTTTTCAGGGTACAACCAAGAGACCCAGTACTTC
CDR3 protein: CASSFSGYNQETQYF

J gene: TRBJ1-1
D gene: .
clone size: .
V gene: TRBV28
CDR3 DNA: TGTGCCAGCAGTTTCGGCGGTCACACTGAAGCTTTCTTT
CDR3 protein: CASSFGGHTEAFF

J gene: TRBJ2-5
D gene: TRBD2
clone size: few
V gene: TRBV7-8
CDR3 DNA: TGTGCCAGCAGCGGCACCGGGACTAGCGGGAGGACGAGGACGGAGACCCAGTACTTC
CDR3 protein: CASSGTGTSGRTRTETQYF

J gene: TRBJ1-1
D gene: .
clone size: .
V gene: TRBV28
CDR3 DNA: TGTGCCAGCAGTTTAGACCGGGGAGTCGAAGCTTTCTTT
CDR3 protein: CASSLDRGVEAFF

J gene: TRBJ2-5
D gene: .
clone size: few
V gene: TRBV6-6
CDR3 DNA: TGTGCCAGCAGTTACGGCGGCTCCGCAGAGACCCAGTACTTC
CDR3 protein: CASSYGGSAETQYF

J gene: TRBJ2-1
D gene: .
clone size: .
V gene: TRBV19
CDR3 DNA: TGTGCCAGTAGTACTTCCGGGTACTACAATGAGCAGTTCTTC
CDR3 protein: CASSTSGYYNEQFF

J gene: TRBJ2-2
D gene: TRBD2
clone size: .
V gene: TRBV11-3
CDR3 DNA: TGTGCCAGCAGTACTAGCGGAGCGAACACCGGGGAGCTGTTTTTT
CDR3 protein: CASSTSGANTGELFF

J gene: TRBJ2-1
D gene: TRBD2
clone size: .
V gene: TRBV28
CDR3 DNA: TGTGCCAGCACCAAATTGGGGACTAGCGGGGTGTACAATGAGCAGTTCTTC
CDR3 protein: CASTKLGTSGVYNEQFF

J gene: TRBJ1-1
D gene: TRBD1
clone size: .
V gene: TRBV5-1
CDR3 DNA: TGCGCCAGCAGCTGGGGGGACAGTCGGATACACACTGAAGCTTTCTTT
CDR3 protein: CASSWGDSRIHTEAFF

J gene: TRBJ1-5
D gene: .
clone size: many
V gene: TRBV4-1
CDR3 DNA: TGCGCCAGCAGCCAAGATCCCGGACACCTCAATCAGCCCCAGCATTTT
CDR3 protein: CASSQDPGHLNQPQHF

J gene: TRBJ2-3
D gene: .
clone size: .
V gene: TRBV30
CDR3 DNA: TGTGCCTGGAGACCCGAGGCAGATACGCAGTATTTT
CDR3 protein: CAWRPEADTQYF

J gene: TRBJ1-2
D gene: .
clone size: .
V gene: TRBV7-2
CDR3 DNA: TGTGCCAGCAGCCCCTTGACGACCGGAGACTATGGCTACACCTTC
CDR3 protein: CASSPLTTGDYGYTF

J gene: TRBJ2-1
D gene: .
clone size: .
V gene: TRBV3-1/TRBV3-2
CDR3 DNA: TGTGCCAGCAGCCAAGGGAGAAACCTGTACAATGAGCAGTTCTTC
CDR3 protein: CASSQGRNLYNEQFF

J gene: TRBJ2-5
D gene: TRBD1
clone size: .
V gene: TRBV7-8
CDR3 DNA: TGTGCCAGCAGCCTAAGACAGGGTGGAGTAGGGGAGACCCAGTACTTC
CDR3 protein: CASSLRQGGVGETQYF

J gene: TRBJ1-2
D gene: .
clone size: .
V gene: TRBV5-1
CDR3 DNA: TGCGCCAGCAGTCCTACAGGGATGAGGGCTACCAACGTGGAGGATTATGGCTACACCTTC
CDR3 protein: CASSPTGMRATNVEDYGYTF

J gene: TRBJ1-1
D gene: .
clone size: .
V gene: TRBV27
CDR3 DNA: TGTGCCAGCAGTTTTCGGCGGCCGGGGGAAGCTTTCTTT
CDR3 protein: CASSFRRPGEAFF

J gene: TRBJ1-4
D gene: .
clone size: .
V gene: TRBV10-3
CDR3 DNA: TGTGCCATCAGTGAGTCGACCCAGCGAACTAATGAAAAACTGTTTTTT
CDR3 protein: CAISESTQRTNEKLFF

J gene: TRBJ1-1
D gene: .
clone size: .
V gene: TRBV5-1
CDR3 DNA: TGCGCCAGCAGCTTGCAGGGGCCGAACACTGAAGCTTTCTTT
CDR3 protein: CASSLQGPNTEAFF

J gene: TRBJ1-2
D gene: .
clone size: .
V gene: TRBV10-1
CDR3 DNA: TGCGCCAGCAGTGATTCGACAGCTTCTAACTATGGCTACACCTTC
CDR3 protein: CASSDSTASNYGYTF

J gene: TRBJ1-2
D gene: TRBD1
clone size: .
V gene: TRBV6-5
CDR3 DNA: TGTGCCAGCAGCCGGGACAGTTATTCGCAGGGCTACACCTTC
CDR3 protein: CASSRDSYSQGYTF

J gene: TRBJ1-3
D gene: .
clone size: .
V gene: TRBV5-5
CDR3 DNA: TGTGCCAGCAGTTTTACAGGGCCTGGAAACACCATATATTTT
CDR3 protein: CASSFTGPGNTIYF

J gene: TRBJ1-1
D gene: .
clone size: .
V gene: TRBV7-9
CDR3 DNA: TGTGCCAGCAGCTCCGGACAGCACACTGAAGCTTTCTTT
CDR3 protein: CASSSGQHTEAFF

J gene: TRBJ2-3
D gene: TRBD2
clone size: .
V gene: TRBV7-2
CDR3 DNA: TGTGCCAGCAGCTTAGCCCGGACTAGCGGGAGGACAGGAGATACGCAGTATTTT
CDR3 protein: CASSLARTSGRTGDTQYF

J gene: TRBJ2-3
D gene: .
clone size: .
V gene: TRBV11-2
CDR3 DNA: TGTGCCAGCAGCTTGGAGACGGCATATTTAGATACGCAGTATTTT
CDR3 protein: CASSLETAYLDTQYF

J gene: TRBJ2-3
D gene: TRBD2
clone size: .
V gene: TRBV28
CDR3 DNA: TGTGCCAGCAGCCCCCAGGCTAGCGGGAGGAAGGATACGCAGTATTTT
CDR3 protein: CASSPQASGRKDTQYF